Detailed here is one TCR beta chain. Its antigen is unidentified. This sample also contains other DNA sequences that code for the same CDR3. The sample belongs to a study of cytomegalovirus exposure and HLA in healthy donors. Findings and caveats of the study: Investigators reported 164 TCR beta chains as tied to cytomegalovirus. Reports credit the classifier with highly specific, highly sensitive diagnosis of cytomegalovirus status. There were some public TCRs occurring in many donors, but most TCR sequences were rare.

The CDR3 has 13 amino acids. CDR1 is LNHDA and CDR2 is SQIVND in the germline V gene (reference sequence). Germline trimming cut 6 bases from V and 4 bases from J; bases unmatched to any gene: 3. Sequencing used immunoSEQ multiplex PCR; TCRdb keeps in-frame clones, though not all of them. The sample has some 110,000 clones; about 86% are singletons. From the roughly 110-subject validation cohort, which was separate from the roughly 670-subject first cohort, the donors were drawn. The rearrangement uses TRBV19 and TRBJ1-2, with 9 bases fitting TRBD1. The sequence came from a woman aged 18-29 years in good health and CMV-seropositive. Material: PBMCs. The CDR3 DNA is TGTGCCAGTAGCGAGACAGGGGGCTATGGCTACACCTTC. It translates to CASSETGGYGYTF.